This passage covers 3 T cell receptor beta chains from one sample sequenced in a study of human T cells and chemical hapten exposure. TCRdb used MiXCR to reprocess the RACE reads, holding one entry per CDR3 protein. The profile shows approximately 84,000 distinct CDR3 sequences, roughly 12% of them singletons. Time point given: patch test 2, 6 weeks after DPC sensitization. Sample treatment: therapeutic diphenylcyclopropenone sensitization with weekly scalp DPC. The sequenced sample was whole blood, obtained in connection with sensitization to the hapten diphenylcyclopropenone (DPC). The receptors were sampled from a man younger than 35 with alopecia areata. Some clones in this sample may be carry-over from other donors' samples.

The rearrangement links TRBV6-2 or TRBV6-3 to TRBJ1-2; D not certain. CDR3 size: 14 residues. Germline V gene lookup returns CDR1 MNHEY and CDR2 SVGEGT. The ends were cut back, 5 bases at V and 0 bases at J, with 10 bases in the middle. The CDR3 region is CASSRRSANYGYTF. The CDR3 DNA reads as TGTGCCAGCAGTCGGAGGTCGGCTAACTATGGCTACACCTTC.

This chain joins TRBV4-3 and TRBJ2-1; D is possibly TRBD1 or TRBD2 (6 bases each). The CDR3 consists of 15 residues. Trimming cost V 4 bases and J 3 bases, with 13 bases left between them. Germline lookup yields CDR1 LGHNA and CDR2 YSLEER. CDR3 region: CASSPPGGLYNEQFF. CDR3 nucleotide sequence: TGCGCCAGCAGCCCCCCCGGGGGCCTCTACAATGAGCAGTTCTTC.

The chain combines TRBV11-2 with TRBJ2-3, with D uncertain. The CDR3 has 12 amino acids. Germline CDR1 and CDR2: SGHAT and FQNNGV. The V end lost 0 bases, the J end lost 7 bases, and 5 bases lay between the germline ends. Written as DNA, the CDR3 is TGTGCCAGCAGCTTAGATACCTATACGCAGTATTTT. Translation gives CASSLDTYTQYF.